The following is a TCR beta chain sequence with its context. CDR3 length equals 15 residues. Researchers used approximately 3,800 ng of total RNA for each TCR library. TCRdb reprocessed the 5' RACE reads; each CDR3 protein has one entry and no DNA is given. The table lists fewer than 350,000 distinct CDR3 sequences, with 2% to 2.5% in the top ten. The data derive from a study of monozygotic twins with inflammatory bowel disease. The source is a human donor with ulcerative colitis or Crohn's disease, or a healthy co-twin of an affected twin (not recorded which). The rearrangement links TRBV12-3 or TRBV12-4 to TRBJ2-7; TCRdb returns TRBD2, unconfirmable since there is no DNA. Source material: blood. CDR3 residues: CASSPLRTMNDEQYF.